A single sample gave rise to the 20 T cell receptor beta chains below, sequenced in a study of T cell responses to AZD1222 COVID-19 vaccine. TCRdb keeps only in-frame clones here, not all; method: immunoSEQ multiplex PCR. The table has tens of thousands of clones, around 80% seen once; the top ten hold about 12%. The specimen comprised peripheral blood, sampled on day 0 of AZD1222 vaccination. The receptors come from an adult in good health.

The chain uses TRBV12-5 and TRBJ1-5, with TRBD1 as a possible D gene (5 bases). V shed 5 bases and J shed 6 bases, with 17 bases lying between them. CDR3 length: 15 residues. Germline V gene data show CDR1 as LGHNT and CDR2 as FRNRAP. The CDR3 is CASGPGGVGSQPQHF. In nucleotides, the CDR3 is TGTGCTAGTGGTCCCGGGGGGGTTGGGAGTCAGCCCCAGCATTTT.

This sequence joins TRBV11-3 and TRBJ1-1; D is unclear. Trimming cost V 1 base and J 1 base, with 10 bases left between them. Germline CDR1 SGHNT, CDR2 YENEEA. The CDR3 is 15 residues long. This CDR3 reads CASSLGGAENTEAFF. The CDR3 DNA reads as TGTGCCAGCAGCTTAGGCGGAGCGGAGAACACTGAAGCTTTCTTT.

This sequence joins TRBV7-6 and TRBJ2-1; D remains ambiguous. Germline CDR1 is SGHVS and CDR2 is FNYEAQ. This CDR3 region has 13 residues. Trimming removed 1 base at V and 4 bases at J, with 5 bases between. CDR3 DNA: TGTGCCAGCAGCTTAGACAGTTACAATGAGCAGTTCTTC. It specifies CASSLDSYNEQFF.

The sample holds one count of this clone. The V and J genes are TRBV10-1 and TRBJ2-6; the D is unclear. V lost 7 bases and J lost 0, with 7 bases in between. Germline V gives CDR1 WNHNN, CDR2 SYGVQD (reference sequence). The CDR3 extends over 14 amino acids. CDR3: CASKWISGANVLTF. The CDR3 region has the DNA TGCGCCAGCAAGTGGATCTCTGGGGCCAACGTCCTGACTTTC.

A few counts support this clone. This chain joins TRBV2 and TRBJ1-5; TRBD1 matches at 8 bases. This CDR3 has 13 amino acids. Per the germline V gene, CDR1 is SNHLY and CDR2 is FYNNEI. V was pared by 10 bases and J by 5 bases, with 7 bases of the junction left unmatched. The CDR3 sequence is CATTGGLDQPQHF. The CDR3 DNA reads as TGTGCCACCACAGGGGGTTTGGATCAGCCCCAGCATTTT.

CDR3 in amino acids: CASSSTGTNNSPLHF. The DNA for the CDR3 is TGTGCCAGCAGCTCCACTGGGACAAATAATTCACCCCTCCACTTT. The chain is built from TRBV7-6 and TRBJ1-6; D is possibly TRBD1 (6 bases). Germline values: CDR1 SGHVS, CDR2 FNYEAQ. The CDR3 totals 15 residues. Trimming pared 4 bases from V and 5 bases from J, leaving 12 bases between.

The chain recombines TRBV6-9 with TRBJ2-2; TRBD1 matches 7 bases. V trimming: 3 bases; J trimming: 2 bases; junction bases outside the gene matches: 9. Germline CDR1 and CDR2: MNHGY and SVAAGI. The CDR3 is made up of 17 amino acids. The CDR3: CASSYPDRRRNTGELFF. The CDR3 DNA reads TGTGCCAGCAGTTACCCGGACAGGAGAAGAAACACCGGGGAGCTGTTTTTT.

The rearrangement links TRBV15 to TRBJ1-1; a weak D match, TRBD1 (6 bases). The CDR3 is 17 residues long. Per germline, CDR1 LNHNV and CDR2 YYDKDF (reference sequence). Trimming cost V 1 base and J 5 bases, with 20 bases left between them. CDR3 loop: CATSRVGGPRVATEAFF. The CDR3 DNA reads as TGTGCCACCAGCAGAGTAGGGGGACCACGAGTGGCGACTGAAGCTTTCTTT.

Only a few counts were recorded for this clone. The chain carries TRBV7-2 and TRBJ1-1, with D perhaps TRBD1 (6 bases). CDR3 size: 16 residues. Trimming removed 0 bases from V and 4 bases from J, with 15 bases in between. Germline CDR1 and CDR2: SGHTA and FQGNSA. CDR3 coding DNA: TGTGCCAGCAGCTTAGCCGGGGCAGACAGGAGCACTGAAGCTTTCTTT. It specifies CASSLAGADRSTEAFF.

This clone was counted between two and nine times. The chain employs TRBV5-1 and TRBJ2-6, with D maybe TRBD1 (5 bases). The V and J ends lost 1 base and 3 bases respectively, with 8 bases between them. Germline V gives CDR1 SGHRS, CDR2 YFSETQ. CDR3 length equals 15 residues. For the CDR3, the DNA is TGCGCCAGCAGCTTGTCAGGGTTTGGGGCCAACGTCCTGACTTTC. It yields the protein CASSLSGFGANVLTF.

The chain couples TRBV5-1 to TRBJ2-3, with D perhaps TRBD2 (6 bases). CDR3 length: 15 residues. Trimming took 0 bases from V and 2 from J, leaving 10 bases between them. Germline assignment: CDR1 SGHRS and CDR2 YFSETQ. This CDR3 reads CASSLGQLATDTQYF. The DNA of the CDR3 is TGCGCCAGCAGCTTGGGACAACTAGCCACAGATACGCAGTATTTT.

The V and J genes are TRBV7-3 and TRBJ2-1; 15 bases align to TRBD2. The germline V gene encodes CDR1 SGHTA and CDR2 FQGTGA. The CDR3 spans 17 residues. The V segment lost 5 bases and the J segment 2 bases; nucleotides outside the gene matches: 4. CDR3 sequence (DNA): TGTGCCAGCAGCCTTGGGACTAGCGGGGGGCCCTACAATGAGCAGTTCTTC. Amino acids: CASSLGTSGGPYNEQFF.

Only a few counts were recorded for this clone. V is TRBV28 and J is TRBJ1-2; D is possibly TRBD1 (5 bases). The germline V and J ends were trimmed by 4 bases and 2 bases, with 17 bases remaining between them. The V gene's germline CDR1 is MDHEN and CDR2 SYDVKM. The CDR3 length is 16 residues. CDR3 in amino acids: CASSWASGIINYGYTF. In nucleotides, the CDR3 is TGTGCCAGCAGTTGGGCCTCAGGGATCATCAACTATGGCTACACCTTC.

The chain joins TRBV19 to TRBJ2-1; tentatively, D is TRBD2 (5 bases). Trimming pared 5 bases from V and 6 bases from J, leaving 14 bases between. Looked up from germline, CDR1 is LNHDA and CDR2 is SQIVND (reference sequence). The CDR3 consists of 14 residues. DNA of the CDR3: TGTGCCAGTAGTGGGGTAGCGTACCGCAATGAGCAGTTCTTC. Residues: CASSGVAYRNEQFF.

The chain links TRBV18 to TRBJ1-5, with D perhaps matching TRBD1 (6 bases). Germline V gene lookup returns CDR1 KGHSH and CDR2 LQKENI. The CDR3 totals 15 residues. Trimming cost V 1 base and J 4 bases, with 11 bases left between them. The CDR3 here is CASSPLGQPNQPQHF. The CDR3 DNA reads as TGTGCCAGCTCACCACTTGGACAGCCGAATCAGCCCCAGCATTTT.

The V gene is TRBV12-1, the J gene TRBJ2-7. TRBV12-1 represents a pseudogene. The CDR3 spans 13 residues. DNA of the CDR3: TGTGCCAGGCCGGGGGCACACCTTATCCAGCAGTACTTC. This encodes CARPGAHLIQQYF.

The V call is TRBV24-1, the J call TRBJ2-2; D may match TRBD1 or TRBD2 (5 bases each). Germline V gene data show CDR1 as KGHDR and CDR2 as SFDVKD. The CDR3 loop spans 14 amino acids. Trimming cost V 3 bases and J 6 bases, with 10 bases left between them. CDR3: CATSDTGGSGELFF. The CDR3 region has the DNA TGTGCCACCAGTGATACTGGGGGTTCCGGGGAGCTGTTTTTT.

The chain is built from TRBV3-1 (or the pseudogene TRBV3-2) and TRBJ1-1; D gene uncertain. V was clipped by 0 bases and J by 4 bases, with 12 bases between them. The V gene's germline CDR1 is LGHDT and CDR2 YNNKEL (reference sequence). The CDR3 covers 15 residues. Here the CDR3 DNA reads TGTGCCAGCAGCCAAGATGTAGGGATTGCCACTGAAGCTTTCTTT. Its translation is CASSQDVGIATEAFF.

This chain links TRBV5-4 with TRBJ2-7; D might be TRBD2 (7 bases). Germline loops: CDR1 SGHNT, CDR2 YYREEE (reference sequence). V lost 4 bases and J lost 6, with 17 bases in between. This CDR3 is built from 14 residues. CDR3 in amino acids: CASSPRGLGGEQYF. In nucleotides, the CDR3 is TGTGCCAGCAGCCCGCGAGGACTAGGGGGCGAGCAGTACTTC.

The chain recombines TRBV4-3 with TRBJ2-6, with no clear D. Between the trimmed V and J ends, which lost 4 bases and 2 bases, there was a span of 3 bases. Germline V gives CDR1 LGHNA, CDR2 YSLEER. This CDR3 comprises 13 residues. In DNA form, the CDR3 reads TGCGCCAGCAGCCCAACTGGGGCCAACGTCCTGACTTTC. Translated, it gives CASSPTGANVLTF.